Following are 15 T cell receptor beta chains from one sample sequenced in a study of cytomegalovirus exposure and HLA in healthy donors. The repertoire was sequenced with immunoSEQ multiplex PCR; TCRdb's copy has only in-frame clones and lacks some. This sample carries about 200,000 clones, roughly 80% of them seen once, and the ten largest clones take around 5.6%. The source material was PBMCs. These receptors were taken from a woman aged 18-29 years in good health and CMV-seronegative.

V usage is TRBV13 and J usage is TRBJ2-1, with D possibly being TRBD2 (7 bases). CDR1 and CDR2 from the germline V gene are PRHDT and FYEKMQ (reference sequence). Trimming left V 2 bases short and J 7 bases short, with 21 bases between. CDR3 size: 17 residues. The CDR3 loop is CASSLRGRGATRNEQFF. CDR3 nucleotide sequence: TGTGCCAGCAGCTTAAGGGGCCGGGGGGCCACGAGAAATGAGCAGTTCTTC.

The gene calls are TRBV5-1 and TRBJ1-1, with D maybe TRBD1 (5 bases). CDR3 length: 13 residues. CDR1 and CDR2 from the germline V gene are SGHRS and YFSETQ. V was pared by 5 bases and J by 0 bases, with 8 bases between. CDR3 nucleotide sequence: TGCGCCAGCAGGACAGAGATGAACACTGAAGCTTTCTTT. Translating it yields CASRTEMNTEAFF.

The chain carries TRBV5-1 and TRBJ2-2; no reliable D call. From germline, CDR1 is SGHRS and CDR2 YFSETQ. The V end was cut by 4 bases, the J end by 1 base, with 8 bases between. This CDR3 spans 14 amino acids. The CDR3: CASSRDWNTGELFF. CDR3 coding DNA: TGCGCCAGCAGCAGGGATTGGAACACCGGGGAGCTGTTTTTT.

The CDR3 loop is CASRGTGLRNTIYF. Written as DNA, the CDR3 is TGTGCCAGCAGAGGGACAGGGTTACGAAACACCATATATTTT. The V gene is TRBV27, the J gene TRBJ1-3; 9 bases match TRBD1. The CDR3 loop spans 14 amino acids. The ends lost 6 bases at V and 5 bases at J; junction bases unmatched: 5. Per the germline V gene, CDR1 is MNHEY and CDR2 is SMNVEV (reference sequence).

Of note for this clone: Its ends do not fully match the called genes, so a read error is possible. V and J are TRBV2 and TRBJ2-3; the D gene is possibly TRBD2 (5 bases). Germline CDR1 and CDR2: SNHLY and FYNNEI. The CDR3 spans 11 residues. CDR3 region: CASRRADTQYF. DNA for the CDR3: TGTGCCAGCAGGCGGGCAGACACGCAGTATTTT.

The rearrangement links TRBV18 to TRBJ2-7, with 7 bases matching TRBD1. J gave up 0 bases and V 8 bases, and 10 bases lay outside the gene matches. The CDR3 has 15 residues. Germline assignment: CDR1 KGHSH and CDR2 LQKENI. The CDR3 DNA is TGTGCCAGCCGGGACAGAACTTCTTCCTCCTACGAGCAGTACTTC. Encoded protein: CASRDRTSSSYEQYF. The whole variable domain, remainder taken from reference TRBV18 and TRBJ2-7, is NAGVMQNPRHLVRRRGQEARLRCSPMKGHSHVYWYRQLPEEGLKFMVYLQKENIIDESGMPKERFSAEFPKEGPSILRIQQVVRGDSAAYFCASRDRTSSSYEQYFGPGTRLTVT.

This clone has more than one count but fewer than ten. The gene calls are TRBV2 and TRBJ2-2; D remains unclear. The germline V and J ends were trimmed by 4 bases and 8 bases, with 5 bases remaining between them. The length of the CDR3 is 11 residues. From germline, CDR1 is SNHLY and CDR2 FYNNEI. In nucleotides, the CDR3 is TGTGCCAGCAGTGTTCTAGGGGAGCTGTTTTTT. This encodes CASSVLGELFF.

In its sample, this clone was seen once. This chain joins TRBV9 and TRBJ2-7, with D tentatively TRBD1 (5 bases). Germline V lookup: CDR1 SGDLS, CDR2 YYNGEE. This CDR3 spans 14 amino acids. V gave up 2 bases and J gave up 2 bases, with 11 bases separating them. The chain's CDR3 is CASSVDIGAYEQYF. The CDR3 coding sequence is TGTGCCAGCAGCGTGGACATTGGGGCCTACGAGCAGTACTTC.

This clone showed up just once. The chain employs TRBV18 and TRBJ1-1; D unclear. Trimming shortened V by 2 bases and J by 0 bases, and 7 bases separated the two germline ends. This CDR3 region has 14 residues. Germline CDR1 KGHSH, CDR2 LQKENI. CDR3 sequence: CASSPTSLNTEAFF. For the CDR3, the DNA is TGTGCCAGCTCACCAACTAGTTTGAACACTGAAGCTTTCTTT.

This chain connects TRBV6-5 to TRBJ2-1; D is undetermined. V gave up 0 bases and J gave up 9 bases, with 3 bases separating them. The CDR3 runs 11 residues. The germline gives CDR1 MNHEY, CDR2 SVGAGI. CDR3 in DNA: TGTGCCAGCAGTTACTCTAGTGAGCAGTTCTTC. Protein product: CASSYSSEQFF.

The rearrangement uses TRBV21-1 and TRBJ2-7; the DNA was not compared with TRBD1, the D call given in the table. TRBV21-1 is a known pseudogene. The CDR3 totals 12 residues. CDR3 sequence (DNA): TGTGCCAGCCCCCGTCAGGGCTACGAGCAGTACTTC. The encoded protein is CASPRQGYEQYF.

The chain recombines TRBV28 with TRBJ1-1; D possibly corresponds to TRBD1 (5 bases). Deletions cut 3 bases from V and 0 bases from J, with 11 bases between. The germline V gene encodes CDR1 MDHEN and CDR2 SYDVKM. The CDR3 has 15 amino acids. Here the CDR3 reads CASSFPAGMNTEAFF. For the CDR3, the DNA is TGTGCCAGCAGTTTCCCGGCAGGGATGAACACTGAAGCTTTCTTT.

This clone has only a few counts. CDR3 in amino acids: CASSLRVSGEKDTQYF. CDR3 sequence (DNA): TGTGCCAGCAGTTTAAGGGTGTCAGGGGAGAAAGATACGCAGTATTTT. This chain connects TRBV27 to TRBJ2-3, with TRBD1 as a possible D gene (6 bases). This CDR3 is 16 amino acids long. The germline V gene has CDR1 MNHEY and CDR2 SMNVEV (reference sequence). Trimming took off 2 bases at V and 5 bases at J, with 17 bases between the two ends.

This chain joins TRBV2 and TRBJ1-3; a weak D match, TRBD1 (5 bases). Trimming left V 6 bases short and J 4 bases short, with 13 bases between. This CDR3 region has 14 residues. Germline V gives CDR1 SNHLY, CDR2 FYNNEI. CDR3 in amino acids: CASRAGGTGNTIYF. The CDR3 DNA is TGTGCCAGCAGGGCCGGGGGAACCGGAAACACCATATATTTT.

The CDR3 spells CASRASDRWLYGYTF. The DNA for the CDR3 is TGTGCCAGCAGGGCCTCAGATCGATGGCTCTATGGCTACACCTTC. The chain joins TRBV6-5 to TRBJ1-2; no definite D call. From germline, CDR1 is MNHEY and CDR2 SVGAGI. The length of the CDR3 is 15 residues. The V gene lost 6 bases and the J gene lost 4 bases, with 18 bases spanning the gap.